A selection of T cell receptor beta chains follows, all from one sample in a study of blood T cells in healthy people across ages. Each CDR3 protein is one row after TCRdb ran MiXCR on the 5' RACE reads. The table shows 1.4 million or so distinct CDR3 sequences, with about 45% occurring only once. The sequenced material came from blood. Receptors originate from a woman aged 18 to 35 in good health. CDR3s include the opening cysteine and the closing phenylalanine or tryptophan.

j_gene: TRBJ2-3
v_gene: TRBV20-1
CDR3aa: CSAPATSADTQYF

j_gene: TRBJ1-6
v_gene: TRBV6-1
CDR3aa: CASSERDSVFPFNSPLHF

j_gene: TRBJ2-3
v_gene: TRBV20-1
CDR3aa: CSARGAGITDTQYF

j_gene: TRBJ1-2
v_gene: TRBV20-1
CDR3aa: CSAPPGQGTKGYTF

j_gene: TRBJ2-2
v_gene: TRBV6-6
CDR3aa: CASSYRVAGELFF

j_gene: TRBJ2-3
v_gene: TRBV4-1
CDR3aa: CASSQDPRVTSTDTQYF

j_gene: TRBJ1-1
v_gene: TRBV12-3/TRBV12-4
CDR3aa: CASINPRLYTEAFF

j_gene: TRBJ1-1
v_gene: TRBV24-1
CDR3aa: CATRGNREGAEAFF

j_gene: TRBJ1-3
v_gene: TRBV4-3
CDR3aa: CASSQEWTDGSGNTIYF

j_gene: TRBJ1-2
v_gene: TRBV5-1
CDR3aa: CASSLDPGDYGYTF

j_gene: TRBJ2-1
v_gene: TRBV27
CDR3aa: CASSGLAGNNEQFF

j_gene: TRBJ2-6
v_gene: TRBV27
CDR3aa: CASSSGTSGANVLTF

j_gene: TRBJ2-1
v_gene: TRBV20-1
CDR3aa: CSARDQGRGVDEQFF

j_gene: TRBJ2-1
v_gene: TRBV7-9
CDR3aa: CASSLGQGLTETQFF

j_gene: TRBJ1-4
v_gene: TRBV9
CDR3aa: CASSGHREGEKLFF

j_gene: TRBJ1-2
v_gene: TRBV4-1
CDR3aa: CASSQSGGGVGYGYTF

j_gene: TRBJ2-3
v_gene: TRBV27
CDR3aa: CASSLRGGGAVYPDTQYF

j_gene: TRBJ2-7
v_gene: TRBV4-1
CDR3aa: CASSQLGGLATYEQYF

j_gene: TRBJ1-1
v_gene: TRBV6-2/TRBV6-3
CDR3aa: CASSPPPQLLNTEAFF

j_gene: TRBJ2-7
v_gene: TRBV28
CDR3aa: CASRAGGDSYEQYF

j_gene: TRBJ1-4
v_gene: TRBV7-6
CDR3aa: CASSMTLPGATNEKLFF

j_gene: TRBJ2-3
v_gene: TRBV29-1
CDR3aa: CSVEDPWQGTDTQYF

j_gene: TRBJ2-1
v_gene: TRBV28
CDR3aa: CASSRLTGGYNEQFF

j_gene: TRBJ1-5
v_gene: TRBV4-1
CDR3aa: CASSHPKGGDHQPQHF

j_gene: TRBJ1-1
v_gene: TRBV20-1
CDR3aa: CSARLRGDTEAFF

j_gene: TRBJ2-1
v_gene: TRBV7-9
CDR3aa: CASSQTGGIPHNEQFF

j_gene: TRBJ1-1
v_gene: TRBV6-2/TRBV6-3
CDR3aa: CASNTDGLNTEAFF

j_gene: TRBJ2-7
v_gene: TRBV18
CDR3aa: CASSPPGQGSYEQYF

j_gene: TRBJ2-1
v_gene: TRBV20-1
CDR3aa: CSARFGGGQQFF

j_gene: TRBJ1-2
v_gene: TRBV7-2
CDR3aa: CASSDHRYGYTF

j_gene: TRBJ2-5
v_gene: TRBV4-1
CDR3aa: CASSRITSGRDNEQYF

j_gene: TRBJ2-3
v_gene: TRBV6-5
CDR3aa: CASSYSSRSSTDTQYF

j_gene: TRBJ1-1
v_gene: TRBV20-1
CDR3aa: CSARDRNMNTEAFF

j_gene: TRBJ2-4
v_gene: TRBV9
CDR3aa: CASSAMDRVGIQYF

j_gene: TRBJ2-1
v_gene: TRBV28
CDR3aa: CASSTPWGILYSEQFF

j_gene: TRBJ1-5
v_gene: TRBV6-9
CDR3aa: CASPQGSQPQHF

j_gene: TRBJ2-1
v_gene: TRBV20-1
CDR3aa: CSARTSAISYNEQFF

j_gene: TRBJ2-7
v_gene: TRBV5-1
CDR3aa: CASSGTGQSYEQYF

j_gene: TRBJ2-7
v_gene: TRBV19
CDR3aa: CASSITSGDYNEQYF

j_gene: TRBJ2-3
v_gene: TRBV5-1
CDR3aa: CASSLPVSSTDTQYF

j_gene: TRBJ2-1
v_gene: TRBV12-3/TRBV12-4
CDR3aa: CASRLAGGPDEQFF

j_gene: TRBJ2-3
v_gene: TRBV7-9
CDR3aa: CASSSFRDILTDTQYF

j_gene: TRBJ2-2
v_gene: TRBV9
CDR3aa: CASSVVGTSGRGELFF

j_gene: TRBJ2-1
v_gene: TRBV12-3/TRBV12-4
CDR3aa: CASSLAQLRHEQFF

j_gene: TRBJ2-7
v_gene: TRBV7-2
CDR3aa: CASSSSVLSYEQYF

j_gene: TRBJ2-5
v_gene: TRBV6-5
CDR3aa: CASSYSEGFEQYF

j_gene: TRBJ2-5
v_gene: TRBV27
CDR3aa: CASSLNGQTQETQYF

j_gene: TRBJ1-4
v_gene: TRBV12-3/TRBV12-4
CDR3aa: CASSLWGSGGLTNEKLFF

j_gene: TRBJ1-4
v_gene: TRBV20-1
CDR3aa: CSASKQGSYDEKLFF

j_gene: TRBJ1-1
v_gene: TRBV7-2
CDR3aa: CANSEGQGDRAFF

j_gene: TRBJ2-7
v_gene: TRBV6-2/TRBV6-3
CDR3aa: CASSALAYEQYF

j_gene: TRBJ1-4
v_gene: TRBV7-9
CDR3aa: CASSTWGTANEKLFF

j_gene: TRBJ2-5
v_gene: TRBV20-1
CDR3aa: CSARLSGTSGREETQYF

j_gene: TRBJ2-4
v_gene: TRBV10-3
CDR3aa: CAISESGTTNGKNIQYF

j_gene: TRBJ2-3
v_gene: TRBV12-3/TRBV12-4
CDR3aa: CASSPLGIDTQYF

j_gene: TRBJ1-5
v_gene: TRBV29-1
CDR3aa: CSATTGWGQPQHF

j_gene: TRBJ1-4
v_gene: TRBV7-2
CDR3aa: CASSLERVTNEKLFF